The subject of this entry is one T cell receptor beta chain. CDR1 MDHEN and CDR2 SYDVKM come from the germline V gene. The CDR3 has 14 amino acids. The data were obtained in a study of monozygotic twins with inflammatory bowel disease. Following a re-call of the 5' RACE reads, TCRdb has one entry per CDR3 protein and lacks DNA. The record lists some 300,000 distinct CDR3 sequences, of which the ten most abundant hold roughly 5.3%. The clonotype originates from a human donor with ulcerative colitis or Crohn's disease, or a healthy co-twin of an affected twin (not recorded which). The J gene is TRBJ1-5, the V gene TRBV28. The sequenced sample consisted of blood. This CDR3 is CASFGGVSNQPQHF. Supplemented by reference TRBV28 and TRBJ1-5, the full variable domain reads DVKVTQSSRYLVKRTGEKVFLECVQDMDHENMFWYRQDPGLGLRLIYFSYDVKMKEKGDIPEGYSVSREKKERFSLILESASTNQTSMYLCASFGGVSNQPQHFGDGTRLSIL.